Listed below are T cell receptor beta chains from one sample, sequenced in a study of identical twins. TCRdb fed the 5' RACE reads into MiXCR, producing one record per CDR3 protein. The sample has 450,000 to 650,000 distinct CDR3 sequences, about 15% seen once. These data are also associated with another study on yellow fever vaccine responses in identical twins.

The sample was CD4+ T cells sorted from blood. The receptors were sampled from a woman aged 18 to 35 in good health. CDR3s include the opening cysteine and the closing phenylalanine or tryptophan.

J gene | V gene | CDR3 protein
TRBJ2-4 | TRBV10-3 | CAISERLAGGGNIQYF
TRBJ2-5 | TRBV7-7 | CASSPPQRTETQYF
TRBJ2-1 | TRBV12-3/TRBV12-4 | CASRSGTSGSSYNEQFF
TRBJ2-6 | TRBV28 | CASSYGGKDGSSGANVLTF
TRBJ1-2 | TRBV12-3/TRBV12-4 | CASRKNYGYTF
TRBJ2-3 | TRBV10-3 | CAISDPTRGTDTQYF
TRBJ2-5 | TRBV18 | CASSPPGQETQYF
TRBJ2-2 | TRBV20-1 | CSAKGLAGGAGELFF
TRBJ2-2 | TRBV12-3/TRBV12-4 | CASSSSGGGTGELFF
TRBJ2-3 | TRBV11-1 | CASSLVGTSGGYTDTQYF
TRBJ1-2 | TRBV10-3 | CAISEIGEYGYTF
TRBJ2-2 | TRBV12-3/TRBV12-4 | CASSFLAGTGELFF
TRBJ2-3 | TRBV9 | CASSAGLAGDLDTQYF
TRBJ2-2 | TRBV4-1 | CASSQVGTGWNTGELFF
TRBJ2-1 | TRBV12-3/TRBV12-4 | CASSPRSGLDEQFF
TRBJ2-5 | TRBV12-3/TRBV12-4 | CASSFGIQETQYF
TRBJ2-5 | TRBV3-1 | CASRAGQQETQYF
TRBJ2-3 | TRBV7-9 | CASSPPGQPDTQYF
TRBJ2-1 | TRBV20-1 | CSARKERLAGIPYNEQFF
TRBJ2-3 | TRBV20-1 | CSAKGGPGGDTQYF
TRBJ2-6 | TRBV5-6 | CASSLLSGSGANVLTF
TRBJ1-1 | TRBV7-8 | CASSRTGTNTEAFF
TRBJ2-2 | TRBV29-1 | CSVESGTSGNTGELFF
TRBJ2-1 | TRBV5-1 | CASSYPGTVDEQFF
TRBJ2-5 | TRBV27 | CASSLLGLGGETQYF
TRBJ2-1 | TRBV6-1 | CASSLAGVLHNEQFF
TRBJ2-2 | TRBV7-6 | CASSRQHTGELFF
TRBJ2-5 | TRBV12-3/TRBV12-4 | CASRDRERMETQYF
TRBJ1-5 | TRBV20-1 | CSASAGSGASNQPQHF
TRBJ2-7 | TRBV28 | CASSLTVKGAREQYF
TRBJ2-5 | TRBV15 | CATSRERRNGAGAEETQYF
TRBJ1-5 | TRBV29-1 | CSVALDRAQPQHF
TRBJ1-5 | TRBV7-9 | CASSDRGANQPQHF
TRBJ2-1 | TRBV5-6 | CASSPLSGGIYNEQFF
TRBJ2-3 | TRBV11-2 | CASSPRLAPDTQYF